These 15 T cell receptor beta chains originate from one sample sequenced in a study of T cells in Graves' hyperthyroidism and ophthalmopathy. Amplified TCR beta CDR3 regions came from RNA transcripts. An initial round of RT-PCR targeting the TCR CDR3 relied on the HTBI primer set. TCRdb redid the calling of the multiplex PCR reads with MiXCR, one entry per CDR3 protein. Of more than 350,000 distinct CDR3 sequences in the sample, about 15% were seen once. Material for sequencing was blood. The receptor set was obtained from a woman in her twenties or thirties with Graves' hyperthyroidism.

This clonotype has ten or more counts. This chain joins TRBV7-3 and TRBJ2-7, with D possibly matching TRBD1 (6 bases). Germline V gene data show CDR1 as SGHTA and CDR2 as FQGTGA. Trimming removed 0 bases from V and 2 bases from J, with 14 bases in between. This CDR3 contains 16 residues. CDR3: CASSLTAAGATYEQYF. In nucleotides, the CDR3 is TGTGCCAGCAGCTTAACGGCGGCAGGGGCCACCTACGAGCAGTACTTC.

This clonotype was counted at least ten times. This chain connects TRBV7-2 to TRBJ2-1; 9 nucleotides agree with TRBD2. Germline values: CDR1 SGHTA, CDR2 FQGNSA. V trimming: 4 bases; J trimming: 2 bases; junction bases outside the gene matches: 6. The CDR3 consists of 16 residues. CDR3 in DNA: TGTGCCAGCAGCTCCCGACTAGCGGCTGCCTACAATGAGCAGTTCTTC. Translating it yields CASSSRLAAAYNEQFF.

CDR3 sequence reads: CATSRGLNNYGYTF. CDR3 in DNA: TGTGCCACCAGCAGAGGACTGAACAACTATGGCTACACCTTC. The V gene is TRBV15, the J gene TRBJ1-2; D gene ambiguous. Trimming removed 1 base from V and 2 bases from J, with 8 bases in between. Germline V gene data show CDR1 as LNHNV and CDR2 as YYDKDF (reference sequence). The CDR3 spans 14 residues.

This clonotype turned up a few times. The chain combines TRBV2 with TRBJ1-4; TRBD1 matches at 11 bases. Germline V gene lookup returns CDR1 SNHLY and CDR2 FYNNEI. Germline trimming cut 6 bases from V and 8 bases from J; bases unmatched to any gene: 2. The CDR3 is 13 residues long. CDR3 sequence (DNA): TGTGCCAGCAGAGGACAGGGGGCGGAAAAACTGTTTTTT. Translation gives CASRGQGAEKLFF.

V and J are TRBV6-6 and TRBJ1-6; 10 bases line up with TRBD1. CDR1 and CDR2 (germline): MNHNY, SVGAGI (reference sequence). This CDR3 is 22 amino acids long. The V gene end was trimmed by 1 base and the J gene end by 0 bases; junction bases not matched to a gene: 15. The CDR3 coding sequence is TGTGCCAGCAGTTACTGGGGTTTGGGGACAGGGGATGAAACCTCCTATAATTCACCCCTCCACTTT. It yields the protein CASSYWGLGTGDETSYNSPLHF.

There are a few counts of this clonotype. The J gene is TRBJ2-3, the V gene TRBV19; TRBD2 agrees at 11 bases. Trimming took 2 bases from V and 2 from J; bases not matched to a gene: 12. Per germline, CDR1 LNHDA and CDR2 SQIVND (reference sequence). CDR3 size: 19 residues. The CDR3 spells CASSIPAPRLAGNTDTQYF. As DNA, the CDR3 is TGTGCCAGTAGTATACCCGCGCCTAGACTAGCGGGAAACACAGATACGCAGTATTTT.

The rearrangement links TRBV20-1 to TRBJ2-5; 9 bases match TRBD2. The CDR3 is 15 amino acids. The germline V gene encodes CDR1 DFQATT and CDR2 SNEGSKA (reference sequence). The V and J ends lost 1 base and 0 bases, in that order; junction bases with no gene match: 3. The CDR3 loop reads CSARGIAGDQETQYF. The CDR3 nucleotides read TGCAGTGCTAGAGGAATAGCGGGGGACCAAGAGACCCAGTACTTC.

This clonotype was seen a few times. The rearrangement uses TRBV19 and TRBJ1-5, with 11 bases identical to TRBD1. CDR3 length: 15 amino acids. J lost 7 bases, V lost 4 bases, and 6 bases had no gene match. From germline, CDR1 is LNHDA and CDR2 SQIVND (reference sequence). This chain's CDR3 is CASSTGQGASQPQHF. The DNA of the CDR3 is TGTGCCAGTAGTACAGGACAGGGGGCTTCACAGCCCCAGCATTTT.

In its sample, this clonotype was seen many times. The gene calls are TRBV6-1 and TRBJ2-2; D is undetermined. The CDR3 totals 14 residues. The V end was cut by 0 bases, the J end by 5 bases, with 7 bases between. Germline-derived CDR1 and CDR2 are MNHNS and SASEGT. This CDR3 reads CASSEARLTGELFF. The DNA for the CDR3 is TGTGCCAGCAGTGAAGCTAGGCTTACCGGGGAGCTGTTTTTT.

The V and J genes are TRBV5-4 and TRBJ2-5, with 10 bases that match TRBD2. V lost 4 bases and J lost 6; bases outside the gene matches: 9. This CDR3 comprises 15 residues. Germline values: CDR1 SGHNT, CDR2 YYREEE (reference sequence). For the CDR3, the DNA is TGTGCCAGCAGCCCAATCGGAGCGGGAGGGAAGACCCAGTACTTC. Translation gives CASSPIGAGGKTQYF.

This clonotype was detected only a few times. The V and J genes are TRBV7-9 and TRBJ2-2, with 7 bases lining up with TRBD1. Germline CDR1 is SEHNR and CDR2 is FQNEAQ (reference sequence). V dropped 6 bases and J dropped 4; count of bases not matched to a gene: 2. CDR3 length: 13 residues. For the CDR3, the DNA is TGTGCCAGCAGGGGGACAGTCACCGGGGAGCTGTTTTTT. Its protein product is CASRGTVTGELFF.

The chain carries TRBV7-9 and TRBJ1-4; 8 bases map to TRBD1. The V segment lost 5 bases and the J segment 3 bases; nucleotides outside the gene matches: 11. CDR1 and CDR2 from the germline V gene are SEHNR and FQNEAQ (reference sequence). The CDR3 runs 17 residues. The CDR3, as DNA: TGTGCCAGCAGCACCGACAGGGGCGGGGGGGCTAATGAAAAACTGTTTTTT. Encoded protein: CASSTDRGGGANEKLFF.

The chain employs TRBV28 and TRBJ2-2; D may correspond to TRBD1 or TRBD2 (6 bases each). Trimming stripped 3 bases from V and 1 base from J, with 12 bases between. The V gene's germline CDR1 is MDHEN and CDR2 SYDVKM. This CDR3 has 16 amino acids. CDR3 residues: CASSFPGGGNTGELFF. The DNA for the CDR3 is TGTGCCAGCAGTTTCCCCGGGGGCGGGAACACCGGGGAGCTGTTTTTT. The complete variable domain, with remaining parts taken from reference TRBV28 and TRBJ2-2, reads DVKVTQSSRYLVKRTGEKVFLECVQDMDHENMFWYRQDPGLGLRLIYFSYDVKMKEKGDIPEGYSVSREKKERFSLILESASTNQTSMYLCASSFPGGGNTGELFFGEGSRLTVL.

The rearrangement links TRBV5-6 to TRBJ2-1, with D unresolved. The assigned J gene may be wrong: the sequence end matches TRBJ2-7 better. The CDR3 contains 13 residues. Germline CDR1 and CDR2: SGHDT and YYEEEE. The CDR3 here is CASSLSETNEQYF. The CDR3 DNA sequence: TGTGCCAGCAGCTTGAGCGAAACAAATGAGCAGTACTTC.

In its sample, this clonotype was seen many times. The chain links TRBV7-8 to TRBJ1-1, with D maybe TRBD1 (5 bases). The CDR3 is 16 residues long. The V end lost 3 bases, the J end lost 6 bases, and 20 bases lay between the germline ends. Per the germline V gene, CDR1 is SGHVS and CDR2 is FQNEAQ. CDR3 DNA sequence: TGTGCCAGCAGCTTGGGACGGAGGGAGCTTTTCCCTGAAGCTTTCTTT. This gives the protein CASSLGRRELFPEAFF. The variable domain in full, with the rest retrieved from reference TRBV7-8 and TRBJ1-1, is GAGVSQSPRYKVAKRGQDVALRCDPISGHVSLFWYQQALGQGPEFLTYFQNEAQLDKSGLPSDRFFAERPEGSVSTLKIQRTQQEDSAVYLCASSLGRRELFPEAFFGQGTRLTVV.